This TCR beta chain was found in a study of OX40 agonist ivuxolimab in advanced cancers. Produced via immunoSEQ multiplex PCR; TCRdb's table is partial and in-frame only. The sample gives 35,000 to 45,000 clones, 85% to 90% of which show up once; approximately 5% is in the top ten. This receptor was identified in an adult with an advanced solid tumor such as melanoma, head and neck, liver or kidney cancer. Sequenced here: CD4+ or CD8+ T cells sorted from blood, sampled in a trial of the OX40 agonist ivuxolimab.

CDR3 DNA: TGTGCCTGGATCAAGGGGGGACCGCACTACAATGAGCAGTTCTTC. Translated: CAWIKGGPHYNEQFF. The chain couples TRBV30 to TRBJ2-1; D possibly matches TRBD1 or TRBD2 (6 bases each). The V end was cut by 4 bases, the J end by 3 bases, with 16 bases between. The CDR3 runs 15 residues. The germline V gene encodes CDR1 GTSNPN and CDR2 SVGIG (reference sequence).